This T cell receptor (beta chain) emerged from a study of T cells in localized non-small cell lung cancer. Regarding the study as a whole: Sequencing, confined to only one tumor region, leaves heterogeneity possible. In the blood, greater T cell density corresponded to longer overall survival. The greatest T cell clonality was found in uninvolved adjacent lung (higher than in tumor). Appearances in adjacent lung were noted for a median 57 of the top 100 tumor clones.

Germline V lookup: CDR1 KGHSH, CDR2 LQKENI. This CDR3 has 14 residues. V dropped 10 bases and J dropped 3; count of bases not matched to a gene: 10. About this clone itself: Its antigen is still unknown.

The data were produced by immunoSEQ multiplex PCR, yet TCRdb's version contains in-frame clones alone and is incomplete. The sample has 15,000 to 20,000 clones, about 85% seen once; the top ten hold about 25%. The clonotype comes from a male donor older than 55 with stage I lung adenocarcinoma. The specimen comprised peripheral blood, sampled before any cancer treatment. The chain has TRBV18 and TRBJ2-3; 7 nucleotides line up with TRBD1. The CDR3 DNA reads TGTGCCACCTCTGTGGAGACAGGGACAGATACGCAGTATTTT. Amino acid sequence: CATSVETGTDTQYF.